This is a list of T cell receptor beta chains from one sample in a study of graft-versus-host responses after intestinal transplantation. No antigens are known for them. Assay: immunoSEQ multiplex PCR; the TCRdb copy retains only in-frame clones and omits some. The sample includes roughly 100,000 clones, 75% to 95% of them seen just once. This specimen consisted of unstimulated CD4+ T cells sorted from spleen or lymph node cells, obtained before transplant. All receptors come from a human donor who was the organ donor for an intestinal transplant. Each CDR3 is given with its conserved first and last residue. A D gene is named only where the DNA matches it firmly. Size is omitted from some rows. Given values are once, few, many or a class for expanded clones.

>.|TRBV19|TRBJ1-2|.
TGTGCCAGTAGTATAGAGGCAGGGCCTAACTATGGCTACACCTTC
CASSIEAGPNYGYTF
>.|TRBV4-2|TRBJ1-2|.
TGTGCCAGCAGCCAAGATGCCGGGTCGCTAGTGGGCTACACCTTC
CASSQDAGSLVGYTF
>.|TRBV5-8|TRBJ2-7|TRBD1
TGTGCCAGCAGCCCCGTTTGGGGAACAGGGGGCTACGAGCAGTACTTC
CASSPVWGTGGYEQYF
>.|TRBV6-5|TRBJ2-5|.
TGTGCCAGCAGTTACGCGCAGATACGGGGAGAGACCCAGTACTTC
CASSYAQIRGETQYF
>.|TRBV15|TRBJ2-7|TRBD2
TGTGCCACCAGCAGAGATCTGCCTAGCGGACCCTACGAGCAGTACTTC
CATSRDLPSGPYEQYF
>.|TRBV11-3|TRBJ2-3|.
TGTGCCAGCAGCCTGGTGGACGGGGGTACGCAGTATTTT
CASSLVDGGTQYF
>.|TRBV5-1|TRBJ2-7|.
TGCGCCAGCAGCTTGGTTCGGGGATACGAGCAGTACTTC
CASSLVRGYEQYF
>.|TRBV7-3|TRBJ2-2|.
TGTGCCAGCAGCTCCGCGGGACCTACCGGGGAGCTGTTTTTT
CASSSAGPTGELFF
>once|TRBV4-2|TRBJ2-3|TRBD2
TGTGCCAGCAGCCTCGAGGGACTAGCGGGGAGCACAGATACGCAGTATTTT
CASSLEGLAGSTDTQYF
>.|TRBV30|TRBJ1-1|.
TGTGCCTGGAGTCCCCAGGGGTTCTGGGGTGAAGCTTTCTTT
CAWSPQGFWGEAFF
>.|TRBV4-2|TRBJ1-2|.
TGTGCCAGCAGCCAGTTTGGGACAACACCAAATGGCTACACCTTC
CASSQFGTTPNGYTF
>.|TRBV5-4|TRBJ2-3|.
TGTGCCAGCAGCTTGGGCCCGGGACTCACAGATACGCAGTATTTT
CASSLGPGLTDTQYF
>.|TRBV21-1|TRBJ2-1|.
TGTGCCAGCAGCACGACAAAGAGCTCCTACAATGAGCAGTTCTTC
CASSTTKSSYNEQFF
>.|TRBV19|TRBJ1-1|.
TGTGCCAGTAGTATCCAGGGTGCTATGAACACTGAAGCTTTCTTT
CASSIQGAMNTEAFF
>.|TRBV4-1|TRBJ2-3|TRBD2
TGCGCCAGCAGCCAAGATCCTAGCGGGGGTTTACAAGATACGCAGTATTTT
CASSQDPSGGLQDTQYF
>once|TRBV7-3|TRBJ2-3|TRBD1
TGTGCCAGCAGCTTCAGGGGGTTTAGCACAGATACGCAGTATTTT
CASSFRGFSTDTQYF